Shown below are 28 T cell receptor beta chains from a single sample sequenced in a study of blood T cell repertoires in COVID-19. Libraries were prepared by immunoSEQ multiplex PCR; TCRdb keeps only in-frame clonotypes and omits some of them. Here the sample spans approximately 190,000 clones, 80% to 90% being singletons. Sequenced sample: peripheral blood. These receptors were obtained from a man in his 70s with active or convalescent COVID-19.

This chain links TRBV27 with TRBJ1-3; 7 nucleotides line up with TRBD1. This CDR3 spans 14 amino acids. Trimming took 8 bases from V and 0 from J; bases not matched to a gene: 4. CDR1 is MNHEY and CDR2 is SMNVEV in the germline V gene (reference sequence). In nucleotides, the CDR3 is TGTGCCAGCGGTACAGGGGTCTCTGGAAACACCATATATTTT. Translated, it gives CASGTGVSGNTIYF.

V and J are TRBV30 and TRBJ1-5; a weak D match, TRBD1 (5 bases). Trimming shortened V by 2 bases and J by 5 bases, and 10 bases separated the two germline ends. The CDR3 contains 13 residues. The germline CDR1 and CDR2 sequences are GTSNPN and SVGIG (reference sequence). As DNA, the CDR3 is TGTGCCTGGAGTAAGGGGAGGGATCAGCCCCAGCATTTT. This gives the protein CAWSKGRDQPQHF.

This chain links TRBV7-9 with TRBJ2-1; 9 nucleotides match TRBD2. CDR1 and CDR2 (germline): SEHNR, FQNEAQ (reference sequence). The length of the CDR3 is 18 residues. V gave up 3 bases and J gave up 8 bases; unmatched junction bases: 17. This CDR3 is CASSFVPGLARGRYEQFF. CDR3 in DNA: TGTGCCAGCAGCTTCGTCCCGGGACTAGCCCGGGGGAGGTATGAGCAGTTCTTC.

The V gene is TRBV5-1, the J gene TRBJ2-1, with a possible D match to TRBD1 (6 bases). V lost 4 bases, J lost 0 bases, and 23 bases lay in between. There are 19 residues in the CDR3. From germline, CDR1 is SGHRS and CDR2 YFSETQ. The CDR3 protein is CASSTRGMKYRDSYNEQFF. The CDR3 DNA is TGCGCCAGCAGCACCAGAGGAATGAAATACAGGGACTCCTACAATGAGCAGTTCTTC.

The chain uses TRBV5-1 and TRBJ1-4; D perhaps matches TRBD1 (6 bases). CDR1 and CDR2 (germline): SGHRS, YFSETQ. V shed 4 bases and J shed 8 bases, with 12 bases lying between them. The CDR3 length is 13 residues. CDR3 loop: CASSRGGQEKLFF. The CDR3 DNA follows: TGCGCCAGCAGCCGCGGGGGGCAGGAAAAACTGTTTTTT.

This chain connects TRBV2 to TRBJ2-2; unclear D gene. Germline CDR1 reads SNHLY; CDR2 reads FYNNEI. The CDR3 spans 11 residues. Trimming took 5 bases from V and 6 from J, leaving 4 bases between them. The CDR3: CASSTAGELFF. The CDR3 DNA reads TGTGCCAGCAGTACTGCCGGGGAGCTGTTTTTT. Supplemented by reference TRBV2 and TRBJ2-2, the full variable domain reads EPEVTQTPSHQVTQMGQEVILRCVPISNHLYFYWYRQILGQKVEFLVSFYNNEISEKSEIFDDQFSVERPDGSNFTLKIRSTKLEDSAMYFCASSTAGELFFGEGSRLTVL.

CDR3 nucleotides: TGTGCCAGCAGCGGCCGGCTAGCGGGAATCTACGAGCAGTACTTC. Amino acid sequence: CASSGRLAGIYEQYF. The J gene is TRBJ2-7, the V gene TRBV7-8, with 9 bases aligning to TRBD2. The CDR3 runs 15 residues. The trim removed 5 bases at V and 3 bases at J, leaving 8 bases unmatched. The V gene's germline CDR1 is SGHVS and CDR2 FQNEAQ.

This chain uses TRBV18 with TRBJ2-3, with D possibly TRBD2 on 5 matching bases. Germline V gene data show CDR1 as KGHSH and CDR2 as LQKENI. There are 13 residues in the CDR3. V shed 6 bases and J shed 5 bases, with 12 bases lying between them. The CDR3: CASSTGGEDTQYF. Here the CDR3 DNA reads TGTGCCAGCTCGACCGGAGGCGAAGATACGCAGTATTTT.

This rearrangement joins TRBV15 to TRBJ2-1; D gene uncertain. Trimming stripped 0 bases from V and 0 bases from J, with 6 bases between. Germline V gene lookup returns CDR1 LNHNV and CDR2 YYDKDF (reference sequence). The CDR3 length is 15 residues. CDR3 loop: CATSRDPSSYNEQFF. The CDR3 bases are TGTGCCACCAGCAGAGACCCCAGCTCCTACAATGAGCAGTTCTTC.

The rearrangement links TRBV27 to TRBJ2-6; 7 bases are a match to TRBD1. Germline V gene lookup returns CDR1 MNHEY and CDR2 SMNVEV (reference sequence). The J segment lost 4 bases and the V segment lost 2 bases, leaving 8 bases of the junction unmatched. The CDR3 totals 17 residues. The CDR3 spells CASSLQTGWAGANVLTF. CDR3 nucleotides: TGTGCCAGCAGTTTACAGACAGGGTGGGCGGGGGCCAACGTCCTGACTTTC.

The V gene is TRBV5-6, the J gene TRBJ1-1; 11 bases are shared with TRBD1. With 4 bases clipped from V and 2 bases from J, the junction kept 10 bases outside the gene matches. This CDR3 region has 17 residues. The germline V gene has CDR1 SGHDT and CDR2 YYEEEE. CDR3 protein: CASSPTGQGGFNTEAFF. DNA for the CDR3: TGTGCCAGCAGCCCCACGGGACAGGGGGGGTTTAACACTGAAGCTTTCTTT.

The genes are TRBV5-1 and TRBJ2-7; TRBD1 agrees at 11 bases. The CDR3 has 14 residues. CDR1 and CDR2 (germline): SGHRS, YFSETQ. V lost 6 bases and J lost 2; bases outside the gene matches: 4. The CDR3 DNA sequence: TGCGCCAGCAATGCGGGACAGGGGGCCTACGAGCAGTACTTC. It translates to CASNAGQGAYEQYF.

The chain carries TRBV18 and TRBJ1-2; 9 bases are shared with TRBD1. With V trimmed by 8 bases and J by 7 bases, 11 bases remained unmatched. There are 14 residues in the CDR3. CDR1 and CDR2 (germline): KGHSH, LQKENI. Here the CDR3 DNA reads TGTGCCAGCACTACCGGGACAGGGCACGGTGGCTACACCTTC. Its protein is CASTTGTGHGGYTF. Together with reference TRBV18 and TRBJ1-2, the CDR3 gives the full variable domain: NAGVMQNPRHLVRRRGQEARLRCSPMKGHSHVYWYRQLPEEGLKFMVYLQKENIIDESGMPKERFSAEFPKEGPSILRIQQVVRGDSAAYFCASTTGTGHGGYTFGSGTRLTVV.

The chain uses TRBV3-1 (or the pseudogene TRBV3-2) and TRBJ2-5; D remains unclear. The CDR3 covers 13 residues. Germline CDR1 and CDR2: LGHDT and YNNKEL (reference sequence). V lost 3 bases, J lost 4 bases, and 9 bases lay in between. The CDR3 spells CASSQVTGETQYF. CDR3 DNA sequence: TGTGCCAGCAGCCAGGTGACGGGAGAGACCCAGTACTTC.

The chain employs TRBV2 and TRBJ2-5; 9 nucleotides line up with TRBD1. The CDR3 has 14 amino acids. Germline CDR1 and CDR2: SNHLY and FYNNEI. The junction had 7 bases not matched to a gene; V was cut back by 7 bases and J by 4 bases. The CDR3 DNA reads TGTGCCAGCACCCTGGACAGGGGCCGAGAGACCCAGTACTTC. Its protein is CASTLDRGRETQYF.

With respect to this clone: Other DNA sequences of this sample code for an identical CDR3. This chain joins TRBV7-2 and TRBJ2-5; D is undetermined. Germline assignment: CDR1 SGHTA and CDR2 FQGNSA. The CDR3 runs 13 residues. V lost 3 bases and J 0 bases, leaving 5 bases between the germline ends. The CDR3: CASSFLYQETQYF. CDR3 nucleotides: TGTGCCAGCAGCTTCCTGTACCAAGAGACCCAGTACTTC.

The count of this clone is one. The chain combines TRBV28 with TRBJ1-5, with D perhaps matching TRBD1 (6 bases). The CDR3 has 14 amino acids. The V gene lost 5 bases and the J gene lost 6 bases, with 14 bases spanning the gap. Germline loops: CDR1 MDHEN, CDR2 SYDVKM. The CDR3 DNA follows: TGTGCCAGCAGTCTCAACAGGGCGGGTCAGCCCCAGCATTTT. Its protein product is CASSLNRAGQPQHF.

This chain connects TRBV5-4 to TRBJ1-1; TRBD1 matches at 8 bases. Per germline, CDR1 SGHNT and CDR2 YYREEE (reference sequence). This CDR3 is built from 15 residues. V lost 6 bases and J lost 4; bases outside the gene matches: 11. The CDR3 bases are TGTGCCAGCAACCCTCCGTACAGGGGGGCCACTGAAGCTTTCTTT. It specifies CASNPPYRGATEAFF. The complete variable domain, with remaining parts taken from reference TRBV5-4 and TRBJ1-1, reads ETGVTQSPTHLIKTRGQQVTLRCSSQSGHNTVSWYQQALGQGPQFIFQYYREEENGRGNFPPRFSGLQFPNYSSELNVNALELDDSALYLCASNPPYRGATEAFFGQGTRLTVV.

This clone has only a few counts. This chain connects TRBV5-5 to TRBJ1-4, with 7 bases lining up with TRBD1. The CDR3 has 17 amino acids. V shed 0 bases and J 2 bases; nucleotides not matched to a gene: 7. Per germline, CDR1 SGHKS and CDR2 YYEKEE (reference sequence). This CDR3 reads CASSLAEGGTTNEKLFF. The DNA for the CDR3 is TGTGCCAGCAGCTTGGCTGAAGGGGGCACGACTAATGAAAAACTGTTTTTT.

J is TRBJ2-7 and V is TRBV25-1, with D tentatively TRBD1 (5 bases). Between the trimmed V and J ends, which lost 1 base and 3 bases, there was a span of 16 bases. The CDR3 spans 16 residues. Germline lookup yields CDR1 MGHDK and CDR2 SYGVNS. CDR3 sequence: CASSESKAGNSYEQYF. The CDR3 DNA follows: TGTGCCAGCAGTGAATCGAAGGCAGGGAATAGCTACGAGCAGTACTTC.

The V gene is TRBV7-8, the J gene TRBJ2-1; 14 bases fit TRBD2. Germline-derived CDR1 and CDR2 are SGHVS and FQNEAQ. J was trimmed by 6 bases and V by 10 bases; bases with no gene match: 11. There are 16 residues in the CDR3. CDR3: CAISGLAGVRVNEQFF. CDR3 sequence (DNA): TGTGCCATCTCGGGACTAGCGGGAGTTCGGGTCAATGAGCAGTTCTTC. Based on the CDR3 plus reference TRBV7-8 and TRBJ2-1, the full variable domain is GAGVSQSPRYKVAKRGQDVALRCDPISGHVSLFWYQQALGQGPEFLTYFQNEAQLDKSGLPSDRFFAERPEGSVSTLKIQRTQQEDSAVYLCAISGLAGVRVNEQFFGPGTRLTVL.

CDR3 loop: CSASLGLAGVGAKNIQYF. CDR3 in DNA: TGCAGTGCTAGTTTGGGACTAGCGGGAGTGGGTGCCAAAAACATTCAGTACTTC. This rearrangement joins TRBV20-1 to TRBJ2-4, with TRBD2 matching over 14 bases. The germline V gene encodes CDR1 DFQATT and CDR2 SNEGSKA (reference sequence). Trimming cost V 3 bases and J 1 base; bases outside gene matches: 8. This CDR3 region has 18 residues.

The CDR3 DNA reads as TGTGCCCTACGCCGGACAGGGAGCTCCTATAATTCACCCCTCCACTTT. This codes for CALRRTGSSYNSPLHF. The chain couples TRBV30 to TRBJ1-6; 8 bases match TRBD1. This CDR3 region has 16 residues. Trimming at V came to 8 bases and at J to 0 bases, leaving 9 bases not matched to a gene. The germline V gene has CDR1 GTSNPN and CDR2 SVGIG (reference sequence).

The CDR3 coding sequence is TGTGCCAGCAGCGTAGACCTCGGGGGACTCTCTGGAAACACCATATATTTT. As protein: CASSVDLGGLSGNTIYF. The rearrangement joins TRBV9 to TRBJ1-3; tentatively, D is TRBD1 (5 bases). CDR3 length equals 17 residues. CDR1 is SGDLS and CDR2 is YYNGEE in the germline V gene. The germline V and J ends were trimmed by 0 bases and 0 bases, with 13 bases remaining between them.

This sequence joins TRBV5-8 and TRBJ2-5, with D possibly matching TRBD1 (5 bases). Germline V lookup: CDR1 SGHTS, CDR2 YDEGEE. This CDR3 has 15 amino acids. Trimming removed 3 bases at V and 0 bases at J, with 12 bases between. The DNA for the CDR3 is TGTGCCAGCAGCTCCAGACAGACAAACCAAGAGACCCAGTACTTC. Protein sequence: CASSSRQTNQETQYF.

Many counts were recorded for this clone. This sequence joins TRBV30 and TRBJ2-5; TRBD2 aligns across 9 bases. In germline, CDR1 is GTSNPN, CDR2 SVGIG (reference sequence). This CDR3 has 15 residues. The junction had 12 bases not matched to a gene; V was cut back by 5 bases and J by 5 bases. Here the CDR3 DNA reads TGTGCCTGGGGCCCAGAAGCGGGAGGCTGGGAGACCCAGTACTTC. This encodes CAWGPEAGGWETQYF.

The chain uses TRBV28 and TRBJ2-3; 7 bases agree with TRBD1. The length of the CDR3 is 17 residues. The germline CDR1 and CDR2 sequences are MDHEN and SYDVKM. V lost 3 bases, J lost 0 bases, and 9 bases stayed unmatched. The CDR3 sequence is CASSLRGLRSSTDTQYF. The CDR3 DNA reads TGTGCCAGCAGTTTGAGGGGGCTTAGGTCGAGCACAGATACGCAGTATTTT.

The chain links TRBV24-1 to TRBJ2-1; 11 positions match TRBD2. The CDR3 has 17 residues. Germline CDR1 and CDR2: KGHDR and SFDVKD. J lost 3 bases, V lost 3 bases, and 6 bases had no gene match. The DNA of the CDR3 is TGTGCCACCAGTGATCCAATAGCGGGAGGGGGCTACAATGAGCAGTTCTTC. This codes for CATSDPIAGGGYNEQFF.